The present T cell receptor beta chain was sequenced within a study of blood T cell repertoires in COVID-19. TCRdb's copy holds only in-frame clones and misses some; the assay was immunoSEQ multiplex PCR. The sample has 250,000 or so clones; 86% are singletons. The CDR3 covers 17 residues. Per the germline V gene, CDR1 is MGHRA and CDR2 is YSYEKL. Trimming took 3 bases from V and 5 from J; bases not matched to a gene: 14. Sequences were obtained from peripheral blood. The V gene is TRBV4-1, the J gene TRBJ2-5; TRBD2 agrees at 8 bases. The sequence derives from a man at least 80 years old with acute or convalescent COVID-19. This chain's CDR3 is CASSQGQGAGVRETQYF. The CDR3 coding sequence is TGCGCCAGCAGCCAGGGGCAGGGAGCGGGGGTCCGGGAGACCCAGTACTTC.